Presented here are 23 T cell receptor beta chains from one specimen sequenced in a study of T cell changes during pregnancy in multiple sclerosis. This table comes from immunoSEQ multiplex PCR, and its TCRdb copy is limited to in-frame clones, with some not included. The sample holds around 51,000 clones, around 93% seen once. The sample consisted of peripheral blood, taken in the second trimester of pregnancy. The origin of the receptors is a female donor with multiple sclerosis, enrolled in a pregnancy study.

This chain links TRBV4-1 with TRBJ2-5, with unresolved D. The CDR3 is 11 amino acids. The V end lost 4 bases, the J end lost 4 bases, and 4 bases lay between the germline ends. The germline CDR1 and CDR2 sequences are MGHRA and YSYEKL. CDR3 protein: CASSRGETQYF. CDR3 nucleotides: TGCGCCAGCAGCCGCGGAGAGACCCAGTACTTC.

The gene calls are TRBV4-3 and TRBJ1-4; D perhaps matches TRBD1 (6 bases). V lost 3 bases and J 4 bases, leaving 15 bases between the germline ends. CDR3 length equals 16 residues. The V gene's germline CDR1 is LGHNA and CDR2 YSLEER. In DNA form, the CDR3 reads TGCGCCAGCAGCCAGGGGCGACAGGCCCGTAATGAAAAACTGTTTTTT. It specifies CASSQGRQARNEKLFF.

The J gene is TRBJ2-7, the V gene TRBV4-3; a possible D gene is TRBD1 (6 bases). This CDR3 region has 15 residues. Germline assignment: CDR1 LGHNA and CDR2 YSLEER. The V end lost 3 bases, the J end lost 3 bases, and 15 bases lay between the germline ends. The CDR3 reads CASSQDERQDYEQYF. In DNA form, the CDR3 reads TGCGCCAGCAGCCAGGACGAAAGACAGGACTACGAGCAGTACTTC.

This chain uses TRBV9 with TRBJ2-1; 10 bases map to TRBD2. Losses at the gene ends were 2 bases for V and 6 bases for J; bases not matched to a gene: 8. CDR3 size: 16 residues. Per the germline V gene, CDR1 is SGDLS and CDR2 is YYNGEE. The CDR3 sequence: CASSVELAGAANEQFF. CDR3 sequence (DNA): TGTGCCAGCAGCGTGGAGCTAGCGGGAGCGGCCAATGAGCAGTTCTTC.

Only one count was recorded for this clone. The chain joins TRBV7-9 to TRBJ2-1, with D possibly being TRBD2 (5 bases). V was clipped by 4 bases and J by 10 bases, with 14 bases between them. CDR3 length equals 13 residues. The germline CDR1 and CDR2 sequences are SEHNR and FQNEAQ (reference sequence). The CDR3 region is CASSSRPPGEQFF. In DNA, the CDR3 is TGTGCCAGCAGCTCGCGTCCCCCGGGAGAGCAGTTCTTC. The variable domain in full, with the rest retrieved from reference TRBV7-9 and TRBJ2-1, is DTGVSQNPRHKITKRGQNVTFRCDPISEHNRLYWYRQTLGQGPEFLTYFQNEAQLEKSRLLSDRFSAERPKGSFSTLEIQRTEQGDSAMYLCASSSRPPGEQFFGPGTRLTVL.

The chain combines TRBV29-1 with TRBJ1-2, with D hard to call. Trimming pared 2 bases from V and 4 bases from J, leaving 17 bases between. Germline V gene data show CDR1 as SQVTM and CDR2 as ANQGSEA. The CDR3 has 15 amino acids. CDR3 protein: CSVESFSPGGYGYTF. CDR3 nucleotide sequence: TGCAGCGTTGAAAGTTTCTCCCCGGGTGGCTATGGCTACACCTTC. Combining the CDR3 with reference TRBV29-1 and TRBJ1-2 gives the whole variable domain SAVISQKPSRDICQRGTSLTIQCQVDSQVTMMFWYRQQPGQSLTLIATANQGSEATYESGFVIDKFPISRPNLTFSTLTVSNMSPEDSSIYLCSVESFSPGGYGYTFGSGTRLTVV.

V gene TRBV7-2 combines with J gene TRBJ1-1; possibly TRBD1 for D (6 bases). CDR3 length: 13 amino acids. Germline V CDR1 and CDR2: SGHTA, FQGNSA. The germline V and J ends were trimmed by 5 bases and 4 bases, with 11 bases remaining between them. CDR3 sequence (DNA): TGTGCCAGCAGCGTCACAGGGCGCACTGAAGCTTTCTTT. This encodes CASSVTGRTEAFF.

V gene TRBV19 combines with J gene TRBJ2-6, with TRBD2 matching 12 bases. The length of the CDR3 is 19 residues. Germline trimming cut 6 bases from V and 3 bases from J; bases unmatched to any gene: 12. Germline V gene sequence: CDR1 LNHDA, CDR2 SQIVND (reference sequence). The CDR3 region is CASRAIRLAGVGGANVLTF. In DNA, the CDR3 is TGTGCCAGTAGGGCGATCCGACTAGCGGGAGTGGGTGGGGCCAACGTCCTGACTTTC.

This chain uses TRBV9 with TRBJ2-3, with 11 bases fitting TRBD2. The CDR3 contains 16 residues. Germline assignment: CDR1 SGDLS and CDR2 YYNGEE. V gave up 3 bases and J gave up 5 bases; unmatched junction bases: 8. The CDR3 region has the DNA TGTGCCAGCAGCGCCATAGCGGGAGGGGGTAAAGATACGCAGTATTTT. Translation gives CASSAIAGGGKDTQYF.

The CDR3 bases are TGTGCCAGCACTCGGACAGGGGCCAATCAGCCCCAGCATTTT. This encodes CASTRTGANQPQHF. The chain couples TRBV2 to TRBJ1-5, with 9 nucleotides matching TRBD1. V shed 7 bases, J shed 3 bases, and the junction held 4 bases outside the gene matches. This CDR3 spans 14 amino acids. The germline V gene encodes CDR1 SNHLY and CDR2 FYNNEI.

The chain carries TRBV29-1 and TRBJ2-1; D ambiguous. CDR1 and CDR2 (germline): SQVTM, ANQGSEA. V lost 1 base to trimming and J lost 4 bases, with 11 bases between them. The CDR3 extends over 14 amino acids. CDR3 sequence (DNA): TGCAGCGTTGAAGTTATTAAGCTTTACAATGAGCAGTTCTTC. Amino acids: CSVEVIKLYNEQFF.

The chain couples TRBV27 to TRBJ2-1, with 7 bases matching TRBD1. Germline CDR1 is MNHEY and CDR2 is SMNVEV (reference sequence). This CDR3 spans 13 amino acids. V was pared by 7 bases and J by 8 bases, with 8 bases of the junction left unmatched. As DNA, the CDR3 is TGTGCCAGCAAGGGAAGGGGGCGGGATGAGCAGTTCTTC. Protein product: CASKGRGRDEQFF.

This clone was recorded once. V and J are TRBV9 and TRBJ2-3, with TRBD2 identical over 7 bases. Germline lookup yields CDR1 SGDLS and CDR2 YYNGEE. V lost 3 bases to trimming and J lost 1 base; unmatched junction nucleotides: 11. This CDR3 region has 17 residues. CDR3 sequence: CASSAPLMAGGTDTQYF. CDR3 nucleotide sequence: TGTGCCAGCAGCGCCCCCCTCATGGCGGGGGGCACAGATACGCAGTATTTT. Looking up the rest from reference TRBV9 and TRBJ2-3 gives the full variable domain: DSGVTQTPKHLITATGQRVTLRCSPRSGDLSVYWYQQSLDQGLQFLIQYYNGEERAKGNILERFSAQQFPDLHSELNLSSLELGDSALYFCASSAPLMAGGTDTQYFGPGTRLTVL.

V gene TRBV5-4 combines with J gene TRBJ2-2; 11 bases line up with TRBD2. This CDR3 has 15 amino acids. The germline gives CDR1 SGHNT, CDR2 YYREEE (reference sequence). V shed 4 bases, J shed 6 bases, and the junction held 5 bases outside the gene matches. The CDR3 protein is CASSPLAGVAGELFF. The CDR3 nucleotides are TGTGCCAGCAGCCCACTAGCGGGAGTCGCCGGGGAGCTGTTTTTT.

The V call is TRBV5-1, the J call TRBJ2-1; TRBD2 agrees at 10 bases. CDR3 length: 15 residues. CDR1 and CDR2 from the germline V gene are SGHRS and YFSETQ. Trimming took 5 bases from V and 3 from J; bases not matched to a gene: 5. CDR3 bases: TGCGCCAGCAGAAAAGGACTAGCGGACTACAATGAGCAGTTCTTC. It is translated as CASRKGLADYNEQFF.

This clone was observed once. CDR3 region: CASSQGTSVYNEQFF. The CDR3 coding sequence is TGTGCCAGCTCCCAAGGAACTAGCGTCTACAATGAGCAGTTCTTC. The rearrangement joins TRBV18 to TRBJ2-1, with TRBD2 identical over 7 bases. Per germline, CDR1 KGHSH and CDR2 LQKENI. This CDR3 region has 15 residues. Losses at the gene ends were 6 bases for V and 3 bases for J; bases not matched to a gene: 8.

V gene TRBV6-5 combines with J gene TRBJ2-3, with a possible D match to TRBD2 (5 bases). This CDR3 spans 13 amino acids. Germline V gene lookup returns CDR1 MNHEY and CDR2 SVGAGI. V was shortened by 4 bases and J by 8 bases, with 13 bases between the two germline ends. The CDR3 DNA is TGTGCCAGCAGTTCTCCGGAGGTCGGTACGCAGTATTTT. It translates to CASSSPEVGTQYF.

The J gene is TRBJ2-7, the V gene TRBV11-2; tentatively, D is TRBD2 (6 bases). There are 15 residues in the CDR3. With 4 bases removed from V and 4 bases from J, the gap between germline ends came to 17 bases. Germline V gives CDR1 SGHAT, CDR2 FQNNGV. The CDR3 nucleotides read TGTGCCAGCAGCTCCCTCTCCGGGACTGTGTACGAGCAGTACTTC. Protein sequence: CASSSLSGTVYEQYF.

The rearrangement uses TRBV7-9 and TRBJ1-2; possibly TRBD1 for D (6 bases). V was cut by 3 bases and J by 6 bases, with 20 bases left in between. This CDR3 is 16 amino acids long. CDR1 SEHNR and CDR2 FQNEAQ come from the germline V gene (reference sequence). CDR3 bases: TGTGCCAGCAGCTTGGTACAGGGAGGGGCAGGCCATGGCTACACCTTC. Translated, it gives CASSLVQGGAGHGYTF.

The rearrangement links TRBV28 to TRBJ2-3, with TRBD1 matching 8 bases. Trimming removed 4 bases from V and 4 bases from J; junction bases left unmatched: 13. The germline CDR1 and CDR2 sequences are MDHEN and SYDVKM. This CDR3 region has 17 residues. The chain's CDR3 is CASSSVAGTGWSDTQYF. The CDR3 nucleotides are TGTGCCAGCAGTTCCGTGGCCGGGACAGGTTGGTCAGATACGCAGTATTTT.

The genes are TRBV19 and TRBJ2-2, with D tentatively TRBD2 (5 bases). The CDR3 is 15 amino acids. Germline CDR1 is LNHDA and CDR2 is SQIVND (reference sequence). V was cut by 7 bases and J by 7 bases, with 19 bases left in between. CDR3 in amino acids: CASISSFQRIGELFF. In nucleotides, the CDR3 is TGTGCCAGTATTAGTAGCTTCCAGCGGATCGGGGAGCTGTTTTTT. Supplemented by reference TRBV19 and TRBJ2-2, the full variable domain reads DGGITQSPKYLFRKEGQNVTLSCEQNLNHDAMYWYRQDPGQGLRLIYYSQIVNDFQKGDIAEGYSVSREKKESFPLTVTSAQKNPTAFYLCASISSFQRIGELFFGEGSRLTVL.

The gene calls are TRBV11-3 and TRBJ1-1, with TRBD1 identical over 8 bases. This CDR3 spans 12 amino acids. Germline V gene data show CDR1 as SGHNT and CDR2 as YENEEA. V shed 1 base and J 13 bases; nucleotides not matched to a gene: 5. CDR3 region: CASSLATGTGFF. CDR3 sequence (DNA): TGTGCCAGCAGCTTAGCCACCGGGACAGGTTTCTTT.

The CDR3 DNA follows: TGTGCCAGCAGCCTCCAAACGACAGTGAACACTGAAGCTTTCTTT. Its translation: CASSLQTTVNTEAFF. The chain couples TRBV5-4 to TRBJ1-1, with a tentative D call TRBD1 (5 bases). V shed 4 bases and J shed 0 bases, with 13 bases lying between them. The CDR3 has 15 amino acids. CDR1 and CDR2 (germline): SGHNT, YYREEE (reference sequence). The full variable domain, rest sourced from reference TRBV5-4 and TRBJ1-1, is ETGVTQSPTHLIKTRGQQVTLRCSSQSGHNTVSWYQQALGQGPQFIFQYYREEENGRGNFPPRFSGLQFPNYSSELNVNALELDDSALYLCASSLQTTVNTEAFFGQGTRLTVV.